Shown below are 8 T cell receptor beta chains from a single sample sequenced in a study of vaccination effects on CD4 cells after COVID-19 (dated by TCRdb to between 2021 and 2022). No cognate antigen is known for these TCRs. After less than 13 days of culture, CD4+ T cells were isolated with the EasySep CD4+ T cell isolation kit. Each participant received two doses of an mRNA SARS-CoV-2 vaccine, either BNT162b2 or mRNA-1273. Library preparation employed the immunoSEQ multiplex PCR assay. What TCRdb holds here is the immuneACCESS table cut down to in-frame rearrangements. Part of the clones is not present; checked against another copy, under half of the missing clones reflect an unresolved V gene, and the others are unexplained. The sample records 40,000 to 45,000 clones, more than 65% of which are singletons. Approximately 8% of the sample is held by the ten biggest clonotypes. The material sequenced was CD4+ T cells from PBMCs cultured without peptide, taken after COVID-19 vaccination. The receptor set was obtained from a human donor who received a COVID-19 vaccine.

This clone was counted a single time. The same CDR3 is also encoded by other DNA sequences in this sample. This chain joins TRBV28 and TRBJ2-7; D uncertain. In germline, CDR1 is MDHEN, CDR2 SYDVKM. Deletions cut 2 bases from V and 3 bases from J, with 2 bases between. The length of the CDR3 is 11 residues. CDR3 sequence: CASSLGYEQYF. Written as DNA, the CDR3 is TGTGCCAGCAGTTTAGGCTACGAGCAGTACTTC.

V and J are TRBV18 and TRBJ2-7; 8 nucleotides line up with TRBD2. The CDR3 runs 14 residues. Germline CDR1 is KGHSH and CDR2 is LQKENI. Germline trimming cut 5 bases from V and 1 base from J; bases unmatched to any gene: 4. The CDR3 sequence is CASSTGTRSYEQYF. CDR3 bases: TGTGCCAGCTCAACCGGGACTAGGTCCTACGAGCAGTACTTC.

This clone was seen only a few times. The V call is TRBV10-3, the J call TRBJ2-5, with D unresolved. V was shortened by 4 bases and J by 2 bases, with 8 bases between the two germline ends. This CDR3 is 13 amino acids long. CDR1 and CDR2 (germline): ENHRY, SYGVKD. Here the CDR3 reads CAISGNSQETQYF. The CDR3 region has the DNA TGTGCCATCAGTGGGAACAGTCAAGAGACCCAGTACTTC.

This clone has more than one count but fewer than ten. The chain uses TRBV3-1 (or the pseudogene TRBV3-2) and TRBJ1-4, with TRBD1 as a possible D gene (5 bases). V lost 1 base, J lost 8 bases, and 14 bases lay in between. The CDR3 has 15 amino acids. CDR1 and CDR2 from the germline V gene are LGHDT and YNNKEL (reference sequence). The CDR3, as DNA: TGTGCCAGCAGCCAAGGGGGCAGAGTAAGAGAAAAACTGTTTTTT. Translating it yields CASSQGGRVREKLFF.

The chain recombines TRBV24-1 with TRBJ2-3; possibly TRBD2 for D (6 bases). Deletions cut 6 bases from V and 1 base from J, with 16 bases between. The germline V gene encodes CDR1 KGHDR and CDR2 SFDVKD. The CDR3 contains 16 residues. CDR3 DNA: TGTGCCACCAGTTTCACCAGCGGGCGCGGCACAGATACGCAGTATTTT. It yields the protein CATSFTSGRGTDTQYF.

The gene calls are TRBV10-3 and TRBJ2-2, with D possibly matching TRBD2 (5 bases). Per germline, CDR1 ENHRY and CDR2 SYGVKD. V gave up 10 bases and J gave up 0 bases, with 12 bases separating them. This CDR3 comprises 14 residues. The CDR3 sequence is CATEDGTNTGELFF. The CDR3 DNA sequence: TGTGCCACCGAGGACGGGACGAACACCGGGGAGCTGTTTTTT.

The genes are TRBV6-5 and TRBJ2-5, with D perhaps matching TRBD1 (5 bases). V shed 3 bases and J shed 3 bases, with 17 bases lying between them. The CDR3 has 16 amino acids. Germline CDR1 is MNHEY and CDR2 is SVGAGI. Here the CDR3 DNA reads TGTGCCAGCAGTTATGGGGCAATGGGCCGGGAAGAGACCCAGTACTTC. Translation gives CASSYGAMGREETQYF.

The chain is built from TRBV14 and TRBJ2-6, with no clear D. Germline lookup yields CDR1 SGHDN and CDR2 FVKESK. V lost 0 bases and J lost 4, with 7 bases in between. This CDR3 spans 15 amino acids. The CDR3 loop reads CASSQDGTGANVLTF. CDR3 sequence (DNA): TGTGCCAGCAGCCAAGATGGAACCGGGGCCAACGTCCTGACTTTC.